The present TCR beta chain was sequenced within a study of beta chain features in type 1 diabetes. Study-level information: Healthy donors resembled patients in age, gender and cell yields.

Expressed TCRB transcripts got sequenced, as all isolated RNA was reverse transcribed. Generated by immunoSEQ multiplex PCR, the TCRdb table keeps only in-frame clones and is missing some. Of 200,000 to 300,000 clones listed, about a tenth are singletons. Comment on this clone: The antigen is unknown.

Findings of the study overall: It was among patients, rather than healthy donors, that naive, central memory and Treg TCRB repertoires appeared more similar. All four CD4+ subsets from Type 1 diabetes patients carried moderately but significantly shorter TCRB CDR3s.

This CDR3 is built from 14 residues. V was pared by 3 bases and J by 5 bases, with 13 bases between. CDR1 is SGHTA, CDR2 FQGTGA, per germline. V and J are TRBV7-3 and TRBJ2-5; a weak D match, TRBD1 (5 bases). This TCR derives from a man aged 25-45 years with type 1 diabetes. The specimen sequenced was naive CD4+ T cells from blood. The CDR3 reads CASSFRPRVETQYF. CDR3 coding DNA: TGTGCCAGCAGCTTCAGACCCAGGGTGGAGACCCAGTACTTC.